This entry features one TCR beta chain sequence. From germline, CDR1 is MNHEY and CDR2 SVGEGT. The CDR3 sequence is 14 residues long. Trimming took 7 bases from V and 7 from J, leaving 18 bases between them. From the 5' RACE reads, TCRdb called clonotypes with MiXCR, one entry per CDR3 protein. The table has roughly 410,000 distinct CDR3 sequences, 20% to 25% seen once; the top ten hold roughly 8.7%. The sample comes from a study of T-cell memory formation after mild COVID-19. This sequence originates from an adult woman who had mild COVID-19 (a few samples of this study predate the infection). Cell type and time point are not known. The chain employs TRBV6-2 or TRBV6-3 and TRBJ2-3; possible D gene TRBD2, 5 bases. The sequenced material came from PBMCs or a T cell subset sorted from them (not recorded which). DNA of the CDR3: TGTGCCAGCACCCCTCGGACTGCCCTGAATACGCAGTATTTT. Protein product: CASTPRTALNTQYF.